The 8 T cell receptor beta chains given below trace back to one sample, sequenced in a study of blood T cell repertoires in COVID-19. Assay used: immunoSEQ multiplex PCR; TCRdb lists only in-frame clones, some missing. This repertoire shows about 200,000 clones, about nine tenths found once; its top ten account for roughly 0.78%. Sequenced sample: peripheral blood. These receptors originate from a woman in her seventies with acute or convalescent COVID-19.

The chain recombines TRBV6-4 with TRBJ2-2; D is ambiguous. The CDR3 is made up of 14 amino acids. Trimming left V 5 bases short and J 0 bases short, with 7 bases between. Germline lookup yields CDR1 MRHNA and CDR2 SNTAGT. CDR3 bases: TGTGCCAGCAGTTGGCAGTCGAACACCGGGGAGCTGTTTTTT. This encodes CASSWQSNTGELFF.

A single count supports this clone. The V gene is TRBV19, the J gene TRBJ1-4; D unclear. CDR1 is LNHDA, CDR2 SQIVND, per germline (reference sequence). The CDR3 totals 16 residues. Trimming pared 3 bases from V and 7 bases from J, leaving 18 bases between. In DNA, the CDR3 is TGTGCCAGTAGTATCCTCGGGCCCGCGGGTGGTGAAAAACTGTTTTTT. Protein sequence: CASSILGPAGGEKLFF.

This clone showed up just once. V usage is TRBV7-2 and J usage is TRBJ1-5; D perhaps matches TRBD1 (5 bases). The germline V and J ends were trimmed by 1 base and 1 base, with 8 bases remaining between them. The germline gives CDR1 SGHTA, CDR2 FQGNSA. This CDR3 spans 15 amino acids. The CDR3 loop is CASSLGAGSNQPQHF. CDR3 DNA sequence: TGTGCCAGCAGCTTAGGCGCAGGGAGCAATCAGCCCCAGCATTTT.

V and J are TRBV9 and TRBJ1-3; tentative D call: TRBD1 (5 bases). V was cut by 0 bases and J by 1 base, with 14 bases left in between. Germline values: CDR1 SGDLS, CDR2 YYNGEE. The CDR3 extends over 17 amino acids. The CDR3 protein is CASSVGQMSVSGNTIYF. The CDR3 bases are TGTGCCAGCAGCGTAGGACAGATGAGTGTATCTGGAAACACCATATATTTT.

The chain combines TRBV9 with TRBJ1-1; 9 bases fit TRBD1. This CDR3 is 16 amino acids long. Germline lookup yields CDR1 SGDLS and CDR2 YYNGEE. The V segment lost 3 bases and the J segment 1 base; nucleotides outside the gene matches: 7. The chain's CDR3 is CASSGRTGETNTEAFF. The CDR3 DNA is TGTGCCAGCAGCGGACGGACAGGGGAGACGAACACTGAAGCTTTCTTT.

The V call is TRBV5-5, the J call TRBJ1-5; possibly TRBD1 for D (6 bases). Trimming shortened V by 2 bases and J by 6 bases, and 12 bases separated the two germline ends. The CDR3 is made up of 14 amino acids. In germline, CDR1 is SGHKS, CDR2 YYEKEE (reference sequence). CDR3 nucleotides: TGTGCCAGCAGCTTATCGGGGGGCAGTCAGCCCCAGCATTTT. Its protein is CASSLSGGSQPQHF.

The genes are TRBV5-4 and TRBJ1-2; 7 bases are shared with TRBD1. The junction had 11 bases not matched to a gene; V was cut back by 4 bases and J by 8 bases. Per the germline V gene, CDR1 is SGHNT and CDR2 is YYREEE (reference sequence). CDR3 size: 14 residues. CDR3 loop: CASSTPTFRGGYTF. The CDR3 DNA follows: TGTGCCAGCAGCACGCCGACCTTCAGGGGGGGCTACACCTTC.

This clone occurred once. V gene TRBV6-6 combines with J gene TRBJ1-2; 10 nucleotides line up with TRBD1. CDR3 length equals 15 residues. In germline, CDR1 is MNHNY, CDR2 SVGAGI (reference sequence). V shed 8 bases and J 5 bases; nucleotides not matched to a gene: 11. Here the CDR3 reads CASVTWTGGGYGYTF. CDR3 DNA: TGTGCCAGCGTAACCTGGACAGGGGGAGGATATGGCTACACCTTC.